The 8 T cell receptor beta chains below were found in one sample sequenced in a study of cytomegalovirus exposure and HLA in healthy donors. The PCR ran on 60 Vbeta and 13 Jbeta primers. Clones were read by immunoSEQ multiplex PCR, and TCRdb kept only the in-frame ones, dropping some. The sample consists of under 70,000 clones, 60% to 80% of them appearing once. Input material: PBMCs. All receptors come from a male donor in good health and CMV-seropositive.

V gene TRBV11-2 combines with J gene TRBJ2-1, with D perhaps TRBD2 (5 bases). The germline CDR1 and CDR2 sequences are SGHAT and FQNNGV. The CDR3 has 15 amino acids. With 5 bases removed from V and 0 bases from J, the gap between germline ends came to 11 bases. The CDR3 DNA sequence: TGTGCCAGCAGCCCGGGGTTCGTCTCCTACAATGAGCAGTTCTTC. It translates to CASSPGFVSYNEQFF.

The rearrangement links TRBV19 to TRBJ2-1, with 7 bases aligning to TRBD2. This CDR3 spans 13 amino acids. Germline loops: CDR1 LNHDA, CDR2 SQIVND (reference sequence). Unmatched junction bases numbered 12, after V lost 7 bases and J lost 12 bases. CDR3 DNA sequence: TGTGCCAGTACTCATCCGACTAGCAGTTGGCAGTTCTTC. It specifies CASTHPTSSWQFF.

V is TRBV6-5 and J is TRBJ1-2; 8 bases align to TRBD1. This CDR3 has 14 amino acids. CDR1 is MNHEY, CDR2 SVGAGI, per germline. Trimming took 5 bases from V and 3 from J; bases not matched to a gene: 5. Written as DNA, the CDR3 is TGTGCCAGCAGTCAGGGGGCGTTCGACTATGGCTACACCTTC. Its protein product is CASSQGAFDYGYTF.

This clone was observed a few times. The chain recombines TRBV28 with TRBJ2-5, with D maybe TRBD1 (5 bases). This CDR3 contains 14 residues. Germline-derived CDR1 and CDR2 are MDHEN and SYDVKM. V lost 6 bases and J lost 4, with 15 bases in between. CDR3 coding DNA: TGTGCCAGCAGAGAAAAGGGGCCGGTAGAGACCCAGTACTTC. It yields the protein CASREKGPVETQYF.

The J gene is TRBJ1-5, the V gene TRBV2; D remains ambiguous. CDR1 is SNHLY and CDR2 is FYNNEI in the germline V gene. The CDR3 spans 13 residues. V lost 4 bases and J lost 0, with 4 bases in between. CDR3 bases: TGTGCCAGCAGTGTTTATAGCAATCAGCCCCAGCATTTT. This encodes CASSVYSNQPQHF.

The chain employs TRBV5-4 and TRBJ1-2; perhaps TRBD1 as D (6 bases). In germline, CDR1 is SGHNT, CDR2 YYREEE (reference sequence). There are 14 residues in the CDR3. V was pared by 0 bases and J by 7 bases, with 13 bases between. The CDR3 DNA reads TGTGCCAGCAGCTTGGAGGGGGGGGCCGGTGGCTACACCTTC. Residues: CASSLEGGAGGYTF.

This chain connects TRBV2 to TRBJ2-1; 9 bases map to TRBD2. Germline V CDR1 and CDR2: SNHLY, FYNNEI. Trimming cost V 8 bases and J 4 bases; bases outside gene matches: 12. CDR3 size: 16 residues. The CDR3 is CASRRVTSGIYNEQFF. For the CDR3, the DNA is TGTGCCAGCCGCCGGGTGACTAGCGGAATTTACAATGAGCAGTTCTTC. The full variable domain, its missing parts supplied by reference TRBV2 and TRBJ2-1, is EPEVTQTPSHQVTQMGQEVILRCVPISNHLYFYWYRQILGQKVEFLVSFYNNEISEKSEIFDDQFSVERPDGSNFTLKIRSTKLEDSAMYFCASRRVTSGIYNEQFFGPGTRLTVL.

The chain is built from TRBV7-2 and TRBJ2-1, with 7 bases that match TRBD2. Per germline, CDR1 SGHTA and CDR2 FQGNSA. The CDR3 spans 14 residues. V gave up 5 bases and J gave up 9 bases; unmatched junction bases: 10. The CDR3 reads CASSPRPSGSEQFF. The DNA of the CDR3 is TGTGCCAGCAGCCCCCGCCCTAGCGGAAGTGAGCAGTTCTTC. Full variable domain (rest looked up from reference TRBV7-2 and TRBJ2-1): GAGVSQSPSNKVTEKGKDVELRCDPISGHTALYWYRQSLGQGLEFLIYFQGNSAPDKSGLPSDRFSAERTGGSVSTLTIQRTQQEDSAVYLCASSPRPSGSEQFFGPGTRLTVL.